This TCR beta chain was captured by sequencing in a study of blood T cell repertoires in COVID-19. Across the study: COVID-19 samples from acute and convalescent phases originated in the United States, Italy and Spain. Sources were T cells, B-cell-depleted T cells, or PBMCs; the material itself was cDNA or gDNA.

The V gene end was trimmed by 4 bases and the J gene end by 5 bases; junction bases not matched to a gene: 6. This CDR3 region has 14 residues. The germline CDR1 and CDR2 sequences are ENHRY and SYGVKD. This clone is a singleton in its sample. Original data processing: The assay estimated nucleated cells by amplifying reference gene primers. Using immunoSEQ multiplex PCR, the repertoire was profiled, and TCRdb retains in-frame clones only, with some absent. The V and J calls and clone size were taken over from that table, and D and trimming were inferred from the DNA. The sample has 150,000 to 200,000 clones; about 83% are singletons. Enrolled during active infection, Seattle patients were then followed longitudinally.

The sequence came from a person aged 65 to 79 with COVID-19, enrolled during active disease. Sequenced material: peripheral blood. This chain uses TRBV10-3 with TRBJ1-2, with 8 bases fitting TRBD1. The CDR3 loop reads CAISGQGANYGYTF. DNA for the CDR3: TGTGCCATCAGTGGGCAGGGGGCAAATTATGGCTACACCTTC.